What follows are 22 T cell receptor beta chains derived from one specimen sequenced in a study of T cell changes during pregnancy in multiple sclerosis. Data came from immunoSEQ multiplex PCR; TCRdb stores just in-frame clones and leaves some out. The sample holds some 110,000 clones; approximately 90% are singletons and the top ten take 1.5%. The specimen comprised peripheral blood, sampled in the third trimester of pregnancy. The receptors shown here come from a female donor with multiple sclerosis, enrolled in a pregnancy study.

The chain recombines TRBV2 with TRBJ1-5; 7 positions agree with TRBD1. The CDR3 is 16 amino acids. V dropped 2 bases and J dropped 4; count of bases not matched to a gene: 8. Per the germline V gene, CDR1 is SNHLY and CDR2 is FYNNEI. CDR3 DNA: TGTGCCAGCAGTGAATGGAGGGGGCCCTCGAATCAGCCCCAGCATTTT. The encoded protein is CASSEWRGPSNQPQHF.

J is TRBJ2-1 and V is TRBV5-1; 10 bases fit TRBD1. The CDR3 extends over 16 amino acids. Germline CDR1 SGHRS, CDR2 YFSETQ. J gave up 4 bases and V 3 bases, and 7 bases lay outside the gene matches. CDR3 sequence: CASSSTRDRGYNEQFF. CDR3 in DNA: TGCGCCAGCAGCTCGACTAGGGACAGGGGATACAATGAGCAGTTCTTC.

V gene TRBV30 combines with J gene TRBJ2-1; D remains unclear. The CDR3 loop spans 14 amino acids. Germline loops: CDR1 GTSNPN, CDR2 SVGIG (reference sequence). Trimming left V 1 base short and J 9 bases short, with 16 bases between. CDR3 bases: TGTGCCTGGAGTGCGGTTGACCGGGTGGGTGAGCAGTTCTTC. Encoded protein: CAWSAVDRVGEQFF.

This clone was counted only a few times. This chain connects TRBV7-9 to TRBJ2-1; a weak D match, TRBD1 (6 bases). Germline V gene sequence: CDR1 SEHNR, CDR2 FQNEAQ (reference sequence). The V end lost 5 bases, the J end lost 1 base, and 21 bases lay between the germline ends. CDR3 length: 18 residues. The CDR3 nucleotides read TGTGCCAGCAGCCCATACCGATTTAGCAGGGGTTCCTACAATGAGCAGTTCTTC. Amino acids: CASSPYRFSRGSYNEQFF.

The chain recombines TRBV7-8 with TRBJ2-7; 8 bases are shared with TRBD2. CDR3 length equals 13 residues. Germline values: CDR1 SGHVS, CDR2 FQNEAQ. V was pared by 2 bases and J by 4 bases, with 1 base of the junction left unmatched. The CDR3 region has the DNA TGTGCCAGCAGCTTAACTAGCGGATACGAGCAGTACTTC. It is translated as CASSLTSGYEQYF. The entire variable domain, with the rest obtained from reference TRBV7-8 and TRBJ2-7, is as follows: GAGVSQSPRYKVAKRGQDVALRCDPISGHVSLFWYQQALGQGPEFLTYFQNEAQLDKSGLPSDRFFAERPEGSVSTLKIQRTQQEDSAVYLCASSLTSGYEQYFGPGTRLTVT.

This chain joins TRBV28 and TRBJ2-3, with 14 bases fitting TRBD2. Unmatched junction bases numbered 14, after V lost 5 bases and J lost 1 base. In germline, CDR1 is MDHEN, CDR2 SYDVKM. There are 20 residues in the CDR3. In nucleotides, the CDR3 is TGTGCCAGCAGTCCCGGACTAGCGGGAGGACGTAATCTTCGCACAGATACGCAGTATTTT. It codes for CASSPGLAGGRNLRTDTQYF.

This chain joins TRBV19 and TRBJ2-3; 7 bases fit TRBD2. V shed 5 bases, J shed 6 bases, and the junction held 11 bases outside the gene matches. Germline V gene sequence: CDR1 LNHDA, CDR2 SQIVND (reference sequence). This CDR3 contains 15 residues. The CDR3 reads CASSRGGGRGDTQYF. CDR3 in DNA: TGTGCCAGTAGTCGCGGCGGGGGTAGAGGGGATACGCAGTATTTT.

The CDR3 loop is CASSLVARSYNEQFF. The DNA of the CDR3 is TGTGCCAGCAGCTTGGTGGCGCGGAGCTACAATGAGCAGTTCTTC. This chain joins TRBV5-4 and TRBJ2-1; no firm D call. The germline V and J ends were trimmed by 0 bases and 3 bases, with 10 bases remaining between them. The length of the CDR3 is 15 residues. Germline V gene sequence: CDR1 SGHNT, CDR2 YYREEE (reference sequence).

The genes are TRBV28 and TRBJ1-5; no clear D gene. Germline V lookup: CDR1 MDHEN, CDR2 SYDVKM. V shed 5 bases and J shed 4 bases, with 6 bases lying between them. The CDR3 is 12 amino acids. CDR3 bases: TGTGCCAGCAGTCCCCCAAATCAGCCCCAGCATTTT. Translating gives CASSPPNQPQHF.

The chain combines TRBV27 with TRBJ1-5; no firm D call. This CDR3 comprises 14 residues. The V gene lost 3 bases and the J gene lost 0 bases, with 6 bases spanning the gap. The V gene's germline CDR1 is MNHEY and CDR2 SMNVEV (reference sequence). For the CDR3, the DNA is TGTGCCAGCAGTTTGCGGATTAGCAATCAGCCCCAGCATTTT. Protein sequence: CASSLRISNQPQHF.

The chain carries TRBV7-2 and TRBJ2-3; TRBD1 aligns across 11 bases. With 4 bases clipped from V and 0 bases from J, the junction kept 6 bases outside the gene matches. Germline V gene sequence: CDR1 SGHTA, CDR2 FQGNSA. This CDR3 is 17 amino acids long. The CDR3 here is CASSSGDRGISTDTQYF. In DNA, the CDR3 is TGTGCCAGCAGCTCGGGGGACAGGGGGATAAGCACAGATACGCAGTATTTT.

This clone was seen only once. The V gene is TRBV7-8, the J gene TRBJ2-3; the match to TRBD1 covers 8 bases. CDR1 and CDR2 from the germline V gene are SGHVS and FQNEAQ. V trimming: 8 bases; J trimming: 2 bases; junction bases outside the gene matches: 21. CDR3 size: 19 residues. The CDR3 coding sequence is TGTGCCAGCGCCTTTTGGACAGGGAAAGACGTCGGGTCCACAGATACGCAGTATTTT. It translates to CASAFWTGKDVGSTDTQYF.

This CDR3 reads CASGQVRVTEAFF. Written as DNA, the CDR3 is TGTGCCAGCGGGCAGGTCAGGGTTACTGAAGCTTTCTTT. This chain joins TRBV28 and TRBJ1-1; perhaps TRBD1 as D (5 bases). Germline CDR1 MDHEN, CDR2 SYDVKM. With 8 bases removed from V and 5 bases from J, the gap between germline ends came to 15 bases. This CDR3 has 13 residues.

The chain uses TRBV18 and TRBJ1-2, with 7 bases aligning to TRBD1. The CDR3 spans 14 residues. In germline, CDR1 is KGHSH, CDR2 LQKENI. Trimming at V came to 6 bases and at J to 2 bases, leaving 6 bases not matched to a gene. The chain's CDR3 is CASSRDSTNYGYTF. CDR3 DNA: TGTGCCAGCTCCCGGGACAGCACCAACTATGGCTACACCTTC.

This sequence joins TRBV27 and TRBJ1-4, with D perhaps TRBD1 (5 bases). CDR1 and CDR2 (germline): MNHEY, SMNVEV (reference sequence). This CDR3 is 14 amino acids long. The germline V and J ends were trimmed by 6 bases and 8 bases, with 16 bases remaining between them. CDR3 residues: CASSKGRGREKLFF. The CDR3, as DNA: TGTGCCAGCAGCAAGGGGAGGGGTAGAGAAAAACTGTTTTTT.

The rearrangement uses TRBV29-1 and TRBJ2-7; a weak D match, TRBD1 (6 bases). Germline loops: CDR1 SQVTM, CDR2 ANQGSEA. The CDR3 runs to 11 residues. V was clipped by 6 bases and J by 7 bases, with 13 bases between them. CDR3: CSVGWGTEQYF. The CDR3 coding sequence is TGCAGCGTCGGTTGGGGGACAGAGCAGTACTTC.

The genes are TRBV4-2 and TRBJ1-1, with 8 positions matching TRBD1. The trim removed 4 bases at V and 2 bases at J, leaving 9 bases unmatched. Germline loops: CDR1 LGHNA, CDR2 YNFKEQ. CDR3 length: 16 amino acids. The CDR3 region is CASSRTVRGPNTEAFF. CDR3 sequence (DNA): TGTGCCAGCAGCCGTACCGTCAGGGGGCCTAACACTGAAGCTTTCTTT.

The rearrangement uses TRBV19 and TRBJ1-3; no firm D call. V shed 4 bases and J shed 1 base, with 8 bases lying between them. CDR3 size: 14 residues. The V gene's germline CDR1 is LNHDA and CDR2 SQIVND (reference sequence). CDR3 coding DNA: TGTGCCAGTAGTAGTCCAGGTTCTGGAAACACCATATATTTT. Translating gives CASSSPGSGNTIYF.

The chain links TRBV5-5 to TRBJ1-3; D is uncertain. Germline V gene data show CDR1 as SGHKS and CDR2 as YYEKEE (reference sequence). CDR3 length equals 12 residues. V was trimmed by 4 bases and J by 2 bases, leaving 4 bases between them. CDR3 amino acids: CASSPAGNTIYF. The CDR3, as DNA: TGTGCCAGCAGCCCCGCTGGAAACACCATATATTTT.

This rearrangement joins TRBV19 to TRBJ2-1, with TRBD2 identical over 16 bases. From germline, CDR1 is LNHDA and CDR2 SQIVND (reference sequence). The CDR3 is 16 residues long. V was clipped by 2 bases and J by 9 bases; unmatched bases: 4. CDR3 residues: CASSIPGLAGGFEQFF. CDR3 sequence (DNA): TGTGCCAGTAGTATACCGGGACTAGCGGGAGGGTTTGAGCAGTTCTTC.

The CDR3 nucleotides are TGTGCCGAGGGGGCTAGCGGGAGTATTAACTACGAGCAGTACTTC. It encodes CAEGASGSINYEQYF. The chain carries TRBV18 and TRBJ2-7; TRBD2 matches at 10 bases. The CDR3 has 15 amino acids. Germline CDR1 and CDR2: KGHSH and LQKENI. V gave up 11 bases and J gave up 3 bases; unmatched junction bases: 13.

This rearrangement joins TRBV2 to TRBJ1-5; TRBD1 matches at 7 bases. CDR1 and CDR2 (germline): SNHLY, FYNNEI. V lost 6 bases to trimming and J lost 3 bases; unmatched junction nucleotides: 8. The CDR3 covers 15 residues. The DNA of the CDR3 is TGTGCCAGCAGGGCTGGGGACAGAATCAATCAGCCCCAGCATTTT. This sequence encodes CASRAGDRINQPQHF. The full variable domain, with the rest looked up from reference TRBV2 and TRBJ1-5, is EPEVTQTPSHQVTQMGQEVILRCVPISNHLYFYWYRQILGQKVEFLVSFYNNEISEKSEIFDDQFSVERPDGSNFTLKIRSTKLEDSAMYFCASRAGDRINQPQHFGDGTRLSIL.